The next 8 T cell receptor beta chains were all read from a single sample in a study of liver allograft versus peripheral blood T cells. Study-wide background: A comparison was made between T cell receptor repertoires in transplanted livers and those in recipients' peripheral blood.

TCRdb re-called the reads with MiXCR, one entry per CDR3 protein. The sample lists thousands of distinct CDR3 sequences; roughly 21% were seen once. Receptors originate from a human patient who had a liver transplant. Some T cells here may be from the graft donor.

The chain combines TRBV9 with TRBJ1-1; D is perhaps TRBD1 (5 bases). Germline CDR1 and CDR2: SGDLS and YYNGEE. The V end was cut by 0 bases, the J end by 1 base, with 7 bases between. CDR3 length: 14 residues. The CDR3 protein is CASSVGDQNTEAFF. DNA of the CDR3: TGTGCCAGCAGCGTAGGGGACCAGAACACTGAAGCTTTCTTT.

This clonotype was seen repeatedly, ten times or more. The chain joins TRBV19 to TRBJ2-7, with TRBD1 identical over 8 bases. V lost 4 bases to trimming and J lost 2 bases; unmatched junction nucleotides: 7. CDR3 size: 15 residues. Germline assignment: CDR1 LNHDA and CDR2 SQIVND (reference sequence). The CDR3 here is CASSNRDRIPYEQYF. The CDR3 coding sequence is TGTGCCAGTAGTAACCGGGACAGGATCCCCTACGAGCAGTACTTC.

V and J are TRBV11-1 and TRBJ2-5, with D possibly being TRBD2 (6 bases). From germline, CDR1 is SGHAT and CDR2 FQDESV (reference sequence). The CDR3 has 16 residues. Trimming left V 5 bases short and J 0 bases short, with 16 bases between. For the CDR3, the DNA is TGTGCCAGCAGCCGACCCGGGACTGCGTACCAAGAGACCCAGTACTTC. Translating it yields CASSRPGTAYQETQYF.

The chain recombines TRBV20-1 with TRBJ2-7; 10 positions match TRBD2. The CDR3 has 17 residues. V shed 6 bases and J 3 bases; nucleotides not matched to a gene: 17. Germline loops: CDR1 DFQATT, CDR2 SNEGSKA (reference sequence). The CDR3 region has the DNA TGCAGTGCGAAAGGATCAAGGGGGACTAGCGCGGGCTACGAGCAGTACTTC. Its protein product is CSAKGSRGTSAGYEQYF.

By frequency in the sample, this clonotype is medium-sized. The gene calls are TRBV18 and TRBJ2-3, with TRBD2 identical over 7 bases. Trimming removed 1 base from V and 5 bases from J; junction bases left unmatched: 6. Germline V gives CDR1 KGHSH, CDR2 LQKENI. The CDR3 totals 15 residues. For the CDR3, the DNA is TGTGCCAGCTCACCACTAGCGGGCCAGCAAGATACGCAGTATTTT. This codes for CASSPLAGQQDTQYF. Using reference TRBV18 and TRBJ2-3 for the parts outside the CDR3, the full variable domain is NAGVMQNPRHLVRRRGQEARLRCSPMKGHSHVYWYRQLPEEGLKFMVYLQKENIIDESGMPKERFSAEFPKEGPSILRIQQVVRGDSAAYFCASSPLAGQQDTQYFGPGTRLTVL.

This clonotype has a handful of counts. The gene calls are TRBV5-4 and TRBJ1-1; 8 bases agree with TRBD1. Trimming removed 4 bases from V and 6 bases from J; junction bases left unmatched: 8. Germline V gene lookup returns CDR1 SGHNT and CDR2 YYREEE (reference sequence). The CDR3 covers 14 residues. The CDR3 loop is CASSATGGLAEAFF. CDR3 nucleotide sequence: TGTGCCAGCAGCGCCACAGGGGGGCTCGCTGAAGCTTTCTTT.

In its sample, this clonotype ranks as medium-sized. The rearrangement uses TRBV29-1 and TRBJ2-5, with a tentative D call TRBD2 (6 bases). The V gene lost 0 bases and the J gene lost 2 bases, with 16 bases spanning the gap. Germline CDR1 and CDR2: SQVTM and ANQGSEA. This CDR3 has 16 amino acids. In nucleotides, the CDR3 is TGCAGCGTTGAAGAACGGCAGGCCGGGAGACAAGAGACCCAGTACTTC. Amino acid sequence: CSVEERQAGRQETQYF. Together with reference TRBV29-1 and TRBJ2-5, the CDR3 gives the full variable domain: SAVISQKPSRDICQRGTSLTIQCQVDSQVTMMFWYRQQPGQSLTLIATANQGSEATYESGFVIDKFPISRPNLTFSTLTVSNMSPEDSSIYLCSVEERQAGRQETQYFGPGTRLLVL.

This clonotype was counted ten times or more. The J gene is TRBJ2-6, the V gene TRBV30, with 9 positions matching TRBD1. This CDR3 region has 17 residues. V gave up 2 bases and J gave up 3 bases; unmatched junction bases: 8. The V gene's germline CDR1 is GTSNPN and CDR2 SVGIG (reference sequence). The CDR3 DNA reads TGTGCCTGGAGTACGGACAGGGGATTTTATGGGGCCAACGTCCTGACTTTC. This codes for CAWSTDRGFYGANVLTF.